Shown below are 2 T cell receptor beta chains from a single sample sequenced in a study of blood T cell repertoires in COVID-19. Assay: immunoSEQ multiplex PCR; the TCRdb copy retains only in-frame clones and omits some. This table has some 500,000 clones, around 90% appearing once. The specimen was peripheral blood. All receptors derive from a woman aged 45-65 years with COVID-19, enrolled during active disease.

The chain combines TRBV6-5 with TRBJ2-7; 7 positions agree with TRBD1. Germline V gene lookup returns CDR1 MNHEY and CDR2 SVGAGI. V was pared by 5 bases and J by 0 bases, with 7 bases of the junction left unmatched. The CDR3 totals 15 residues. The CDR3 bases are TGTGCCAGCAGTCCCCAAAGGGACAGCTCCTACGAGCAGTACTTC. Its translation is CASSPQRDSSYEQYF.

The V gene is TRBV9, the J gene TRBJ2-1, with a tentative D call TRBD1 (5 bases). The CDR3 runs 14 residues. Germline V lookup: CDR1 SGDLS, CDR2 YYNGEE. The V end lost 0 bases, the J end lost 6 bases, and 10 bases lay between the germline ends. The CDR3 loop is CASSVAPQGNEQFF. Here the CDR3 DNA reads TGTGCCAGCAGCGTAGCTCCTCAGGGCAATGAGCAGTTCTTC.